This T cell receptor (beta chain) is from a study of blood T cell repertoires in COVID-19 (dated by TCRdb to 2019 to 2021). Concerning the study at large: The collaborator samples originated in the United States, Italy and Spain and spanned the acute and convalescent phases of COVID-19. The material from the prospective study consisted of cDNA or gDNA derived from T cells, B-cell-depleted T cells, or PBMCs. The dataset comprised deeply sampled blood TCRbeta repertoires from subjects exposed to, actively infected with, or recovered from COVID-19. A freely available public database, intended as a resource for researchers studying the immune response to SARS-CoV-2, is where the repertoires were released. Samples came from the ongoing ImmuneRACE study (first 160 participants) plus 1,254 subjects from 6 global collaborators. A de-identified subject ID, COVID-19 status, age in years and sex were almost always included in the sample metadata. Where available, HLA class I and class II types were taken from metadata supplied by the sample provider and were not determined by assay-based typing.

The immunoSEQ Assay, a bias-controlled multiplex PCR, was used to amplify TCRbeta CDR3 regions from genomic DNA. In the authors' own workflow: The number of nucleated cells in each sample was estimated by amplification of reference gene primers within the assay. To quantify the absolute abundance of each unique TCRbeta CDR3 rearrangement, sequence reads were collapsed and filtered. For each sample, productive Simpson clonality was calculated as the square root of Simpson's diversity index across productive rearrangements. TCRdb carries this immuneACCESS record with in-frame sequences only. Its versions omit some clonotypes, under half of them owing to an unresolved V gene in the studies checked, with the rest unexplained. V and J calls and clone size are copied from that table; D and trimming were computed from the DNA. The sample table shows around 300,000 clones, and 89% are seen once. Together, the top ten hold around 1.9% of the sample.

Summary of the overall study and its limitations: The quantity of clinical and demographic metadata differed by source and by participant and was supplied without curation.

Participants in the prospective study were aged roughly 18 to 89 years, lived in about two dozen United States geographic areas, and enrolled through a virtual design. Cohort assignment in the prospective study relied on participant-reported clinical history from a screening survey and a study questionnaire. ImmuneRACE Cohort 3 recovered participants were defined by two consecutive negative NP/OP PCR tests, healthcare professional clearance, or symptom resolution. Mobile phlebotomists in the prospective study collected whole blood, serum and a nasopharyngeal or oropharyngeal swab from every participant. Over a 2-month period, participants in the prospective study had the option of providing additional blood draws and questionnaires. Blood samples from the prospective study were shipped frozen or at room temperature prior to DNA extraction. The V and J ends are trimmed by 0 bases and 3 bases, leaving 9 bases between them. Inclusive of the bounding cysteine and phenylalanine, the CDR3 is 14 residues long. The retained sequence is limited to the CDR3, 42 bases, with the frame set at the first base. For CDR1 and CDR2, the germline V gene (reference sequence) lists GTSNPN and SVGIG.

In the case of this clone: Its antigen remains unidentified. Nothing much larger sits one base from this clone, and base qualities are not available.

The sequence derives from a woman in her sixties who had recovered from COVID-19. The chain is assembled from TRBV30 and TRBJ2-1; a tentative D call is TRBD2 (6 bases match). The material sequenced was PBMCs or T cells enriched from blood (not recorded which). CDR3 sequence: CAWSVFGSYNEQFF. The bases read TGTGCCTGGAGTGTTTTCGGGAGCTACAATGAGCAGTTCTTC.